These 13 T cell receptor beta chains share one sample of origin, sequenced in a study of shared clonotypes between healthy human individuals. Libraries were prepared by immunoSEQ multiplex PCR; TCRdb keeps only in-frame clonotypes and omits some of them. Among about 470,000 clones listed, 70% to 80% were seen once. Sequencing input: PBMCs. These receptors all come from a middle-aged woman in good health. Some clones in this sample may be carry-over from other donors' samples.

The chain carries TRBV28 and TRBJ1-4; D not resolved. V was shortened by 6 bases and J by 8 bases, with 13 bases between the two germline ends. CDR1 and CDR2 (germline): MDHEN, SYDVKM. The CDR3 length is 13 residues. The CDR3 nucleotides are TGTGCCAGCAGCCCCCTGGGGTCCGAAAAACTGTTTTTT. It codes for CASSPLGSEKLFF.

This clone was recorded only once. A read error may account for a junction end that differs from germline. The chain employs TRBV19 and TRBJ2-1, with D possibly being TRBD1 or TRBD2 (5 bases each). Germline lookup yields CDR1 LNHDA and CDR2 SQIVND (reference sequence). The CDR3 extends over 14 amino acids. The DNA for the CDR3 is TGTGCCAGTAGTATGTGGGGGATGAACAATGGGCAGTTCTTC. Protein sequence: CASSMWGMNNGQFF.

This chain connects TRBV7-9 to TRBJ2-1, with 9 bases lining up with TRBD2. Germline assignment: CDR1 SEHNR and CDR2 FQNEAQ (reference sequence). The trim removed 1 base at V and 5 bases at J, leaving 6 bases unmatched. The CDR3 contains 16 residues. In nucleotides, the CDR3 is TGTGCCAGCAGCTTAGGGGGCGGGAGGGCAAACAATGAGCAGTTCTTC. It specifies CASSLGGGRANNEQFF.

In this sample, this clone turned up once. The CDR3 DNA follows: TGTGCCATTAAACAGGGGCATCAGAACACCGGGGAGCTGTTTTTT. Residues: CAIKQGHQNTGELFF. This chain joins TRBV19 and TRBJ2-2; 7 bases are a match to TRBD1. This CDR3 region has 15 residues. V was clipped by 10 bases and J by 1 base; unmatched bases: 9. Germline V gene lookup returns CDR1 LNHDA and CDR2 SQIVND (reference sequence).

The rearrangement uses TRBV4-1 and TRBJ2-1; D is uncertain. Germline V gene lookup returns CDR1 MGHRA and CDR2 YSYEKL. V was trimmed by 3 bases and J by 10 bases, leaving 16 bases between them. The CDR3 extends over 14 amino acids. The CDR3 spells CASSHPGRNGEQFF. The CDR3 nucleotides read TGCGCCAGCAGCCACCCCGGACGGAACGGAGAGCAGTTCTTC.

V and J are TRBV7-3 and TRBJ1-4; TRBD1 agrees at 9 bases. There are 15 residues in the CDR3. Trimming removed 2 bases from V and 7 bases from J; junction bases left unmatched: 5. Germline assignment: CDR1 SGHTA and CDR2 FQGTGA. The CDR3 DNA is TGTGCCAGCAGCTTAGGGGGGACAGGGAGTGAAAAACTGTTTTTT. This encodes CASSLGGTGSEKLFF.

The rearrangement uses TRBV4-1 and TRBJ2-3; 7 bases align to TRBD2. There are 14 residues in the CDR3. Unmatched junction bases numbered 5, after V lost 2 bases and J lost 6 bases. Germline CDR1 MGHRA, CDR2 YSYEKL. The CDR3, as DNA: TGCGCCAGCAGCCAAACTTCCGGGGGGGATACGCAGTATTTT. Amino acid sequence: CASSQTSGGDTQYF.

To note about this clone: Additional DNA sequences in this sample encode the identical CDR3. The chain joins TRBV29-1 to TRBJ1-4; the D is unclear. This CDR3 has 16 residues. The V gene's germline CDR1 is SQVTM and CDR2 ANQGSEA. Trimming cost V 2 bases and J 2 bases, with 15 bases left between them. CDR3 coding DNA: TGCAGCGTTGAATCAGGTCACGCCGGGACTAATGAAAAACTGTTTTTT. Its protein is CSVESGHAGTNEKLFF.

This clone has only one observation. The rearrangement links TRBV6-5 to TRBJ1-1; 9 nucleotides line up with TRBD1. Germline CDR1 and CDR2: MNHEY and SVGAGI. There are 14 residues in the CDR3. V gave up 5 bases and J gave up 4 bases; unmatched junction bases: 5. The CDR3 bases are TGTGCCAGCAGTCACAGGGGGCAGGGCACTGAAGCTTTCTTT. This encodes CASSHRGQGTEAFF.

This clone has only one observation. The chain carries TRBV28 and TRBJ1-5; D call uncertain. The length of the CDR3 is 13 residues. V was clipped by 2 bases and J by 3 bases, with 5 bases between them. CDR1 MDHEN and CDR2 SYDVKM come from the germline V gene. The CDR3 protein is CASSLADNQPQHF. DNA for the CDR3: TGTGCCAGCAGTTTAGCCGACAATCAGCCCCAGCATTTT.

The CDR3, as DNA: TGCGCCAGCAGCTTGGCCGGTCTCGGGAGTGAGCAGTTCTTC. Translating gives CASSLAGLGSEQFF. V usage is TRBV5-1 and J usage is TRBJ2-1; D possibly corresponds to TRBD2 (6 bases). The germline CDR1 and CDR2 sequences are SGHRS and YFSETQ. V lost 0 bases and J 9 bases, leaving 13 bases between the germline ends. The CDR3 is made up of 14 amino acids.

This sequence joins TRBV19 and TRBJ2-1; 7 nucleotides line up with TRBD2. V lost 3 bases and J lost 3; bases outside the gene matches: 2. The CDR3 is 14 residues long. Germline CDR1 and CDR2: LNHDA and SQIVND (reference sequence). The CDR3 DNA reads as TGTGCCAGTAGTATTCGGGACTACTACAATGAGCAGTTCTTC. Amino acid sequence: CASSIRDYYNEQFF. The variable domain in full, completed from reference TRBV19 and TRBJ2-1, reads DGGITQSPKYLFRKEGQNVTLSCEQNLNHDAMYWYRQDPGQGLRLIYYSQIVNDFQKGDIAEGYSVSREKKESFPLTVTSAQKNPTAFYLCASSIRDYYNEQFFGPGTRLTVL.

The rearrangement joins TRBV10-1 to TRBJ1-2, with 11 bases that match TRBD1. CDR3 size: 14 residues. The germline V gene has CDR1 WNHNN and CDR2 SYGVQD (reference sequence). Trimming cost V 8 bases and J 2 bases; bases outside gene matches: 4. The CDR3 DNA follows: TGCGCCAGCGGACAGGGGGCGAGGAACTATGGCTACACCTTC. It yields the protein CASGQGARNYGYTF.